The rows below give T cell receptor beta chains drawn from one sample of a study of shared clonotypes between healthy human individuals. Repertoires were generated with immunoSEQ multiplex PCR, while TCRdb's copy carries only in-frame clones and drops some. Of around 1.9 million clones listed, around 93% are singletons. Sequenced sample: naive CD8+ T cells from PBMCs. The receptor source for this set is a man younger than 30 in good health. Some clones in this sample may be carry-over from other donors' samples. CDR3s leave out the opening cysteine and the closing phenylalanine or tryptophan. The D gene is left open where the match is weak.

CDR3aa: SVEERVYEAF; j_gene: TRBJ1-1; d_gene: NA; v_gene: TRBV29-1
CDR3aa: ASSLVGEDDEKLF; j_gene: TRBJ1-4; d_gene: NA; v_gene: TRBV7-6
CDR3aa: ASSFILSSYNEQF; j_gene: TRBJ2-1; d_gene: NA; v_gene: TRBV7-3
CDR3aa: AISESTPLPEAF; j_gene: TRBJ1-1; d_gene: NA; v_gene: TRBV10-3
CDR3aa: ASSQTQWSSYEQY; j_gene: TRBJ2-7; d_gene: NA; v_gene: TRBV27
CDR3aa: ASSPPMVRGITEAF; j_gene: TRBJ1-1; d_gene: NA; v_gene: TRBV18
CDR3aa: ASSLAERIKPNTEAF; j_gene: TRBJ1-1; d_gene: NA; v_gene: TRBV11-1
CDR3aa: ARLPTTTEREGRQTQY; j_gene: TRBJ2-5; d_gene: TRBD2; v_gene: TRBV28
CDR3aa: ASSLAVAGGPSREQY; j_gene: TRBJ2-7; d_gene: TRBD2; v_gene: TRBV5-1
CDR3aa: ASCPGANVLT; j_gene: TRBJ2-6; d_gene: NA; v_gene: TRBV28
CDR3aa: ASRGLAGSYEQY; j_gene: TRBJ2-7; d_gene: TRBD2; v_gene: TRBV27
CDR3aa: ASSFLGISGSSYNEQF; j_gene: TRBJ2-1; d_gene: NA; v_gene: TRBV27
CDR3aa: ASGEGGTGTGGQGTEAF; j_gene: TRBJ1-1; d_gene: NA; v_gene: TRBV21-1
CDR3aa: ASSLGLGEPVIPKNEQF; j_gene: TRBJ2-1; d_gene: NA; v_gene: TRBV13
CDR3aa: ASRASYGYT; j_gene: TRBJ1-2; d_gene: NA; v_gene: TRBV2
CDR3aa: ASSVLRRPYEQY; j_gene: TRBJ2-7; d_gene: NA; v_gene: TRBV19
CDR3aa: ASSLYGIRGDTQY; j_gene: TRBJ2-3; d_gene: NA; v_gene: TRBV27
CDR3aa: ASSASLAWGSYEQY; j_gene: TRBJ2-7; d_gene: NA; v_gene: TRBV27
CDR3aa: ASSFILGPSGANVLT; j_gene: TRBJ2-6; d_gene: NA; v_gene: TRBV27
CDR3aa: ASSRTRGGSYGYT; j_gene: TRBJ1-2; d_gene: NA; v_gene: TRBV4-3
CDR3aa: ASSQDRDGNTEAF; j_gene: TRBJ1-1; d_gene: NA; v_gene: TRBV4-1
CDR3aa: ASSQWAASQPQH; j_gene: TRBJ1-5; d_gene: NA; v_gene: TRBV4-1
CDR3aa: ASSKGTASARQETQY; j_gene: TRBJ2-5; d_gene: NA; v_gene: TRBV25-1
CDR3aa: ATSYRGGTEAF; j_gene: TRBJ1-1; d_gene: TRBD1; v_gene: TRBV19
CDR3aa: ASSLSGTGTGTQY; j_gene: TRBJ2-5; d_gene: TRBD1; v_gene: TRBV11-2
CDR3aa: ASSVAPSSGANVLT; j_gene: TRBJ2-6; d_gene: NA; v_gene: TRBV9
CDR3aa: ASSPRGGLGVRH; j_gene: TRBJ1-5; d_gene: NA; v_gene: TRBV27
CDR3aa: ASSLGSGFTDTQY; j_gene: TRBJ2-3; d_gene: TRBD2; v_gene: TRBV27
CDR3aa: ASSLLAGLNTGELF; j_gene: TRBJ2-2; d_gene: NA; v_gene: TRBV27
CDR3aa: SVGGSDTGELF; j_gene: TRBJ2-2; d_gene: NA; v_gene: TRBV29-1
CDR3aa: ASSLGYEQY; j_gene: TRBJ2-7; d_gene: NA; v_gene: TRBV27
CDR3aa: ASSLSSTGELF; j_gene: TRBJ2-2; d_gene: NA; v_gene: TRBV27
CDR3aa: ASSIDQDNQPQH; j_gene: TRBJ1-5; d_gene: NA; v_gene: TRBV19
CDR3aa: ASSSGRERVRSDTQY; j_gene: TRBJ2-3; d_gene: NA; v_gene: TRBV7-9
CDR3aa: ASSLEGGGQPQH; j_gene: TRBJ1-5; d_gene: TRBD1; v_gene: TRBV18
CDR3aa: ASSLLLDRGST; j_gene: TRBJ1-2; d_gene: TRBD1; v_gene: TRBV28
CDR3aa: ASTPSSAYQETQY; j_gene: TRBJ2-5; d_gene: NA; v_gene: TRBV5-6